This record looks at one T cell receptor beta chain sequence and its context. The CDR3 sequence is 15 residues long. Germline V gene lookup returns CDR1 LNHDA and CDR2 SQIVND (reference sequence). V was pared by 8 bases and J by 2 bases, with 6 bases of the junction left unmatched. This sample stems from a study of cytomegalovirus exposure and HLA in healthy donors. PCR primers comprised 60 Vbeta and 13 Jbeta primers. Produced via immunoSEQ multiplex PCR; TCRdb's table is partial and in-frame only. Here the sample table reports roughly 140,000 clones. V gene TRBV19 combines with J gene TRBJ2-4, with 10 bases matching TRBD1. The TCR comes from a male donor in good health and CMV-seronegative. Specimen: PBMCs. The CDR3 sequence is CASDDRGHSKNIQYF. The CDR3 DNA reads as TGTGCCAGTGACGACAGGGGGCATTCCAAAAACATTCAGTACTTC. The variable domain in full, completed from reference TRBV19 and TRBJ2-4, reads DGGITQSPKYLFRKEGQNVTLSCEQNLNHDAMYWYRQDPGQGLRLIYYSQIVNDFQKGDIAEGYSVSREKKESFPLTVTSAQKNPTAFYLCASDDRGHSKNIQYFGAGTRLSVL.